The 22 T cell receptor beta chains listed next were all sequenced from one sample in a study of Ad26.COV2.S vaccination and SARS-CoV-2 variants. The repertoire was sequenced with immunoSEQ multiplex PCR; TCRdb's copy has only in-frame clones and lacks some. In the table there are hundreds of thousands of clones, roughly 84% of which are singletons. Treatment denoted: 15 to 20 received Ad26.COV2.S at low or high dose, single or two shots; about 5 received placebo; per-sample allocation not given. At day 63 after the first vaccine or placebo injection, samples were drawn. Specimen: peripheral blood, collected in a trial of Ad26.COV2.S vaccine versus placebo. The source of these receptors is a person between 18 and 65 years old who received the Ad26.COV2.S COVID-19 vaccine or a placebo.

This sequence joins TRBV18 and TRBJ2-1, with TRBD2 identical over 11 bases. The J segment lost 3 bases and the V segment lost 2 bases, leaving 12 bases of the junction unmatched. This CDR3 contains 19 residues. Germline V lookup: CDR1 KGHSH, CDR2 LQKENI. The CDR3 DNA is TGTGCCAGCTCACCAAGAAGACCCGGGGGACTAGCGGACTACAATGAGCAGTTCTTC. This sequence encodes CASSPRRPGGLADYNEQFF.

This clone has just one count. The V call is TRBV12-3 or TRBV12-4, the J call TRBJ1-2, with TRBD1 matching 8 bases. CDR3 size: 12 residues. Unmatched junction bases numbered 7, after V lost 6 bases and J lost 10 bases. The CDR3 loop reads CASSLDRGYYTF. The CDR3 region has the DNA TGTGCCAGCAGCCTAGACAGGGGCTACTACACCTTC.

The chain has TRBV9 and TRBJ1-1, with D maybe TRBD1 (5 bases). The CDR3 spans 15 residues. Germline CDR1 and CDR2: SGDLS and YYNGEE. Deletions cut 0 bases from V and 6 bases from J, with 15 bases between. This CDR3 is CASSVVSQGFSEAFF. CDR3 nucleotides: TGTGCCAGCAGCGTAGTAAGTCAGGGTTTTTCTGAAGCTTTCTTT.

The chain employs TRBV30 and TRBJ1-2, with a weak D call TRBD1 (5 bases). The CDR3 consists of 12 residues. V gave up 5 bases and J gave up 3 bases, with 10 bases separating them. CDR1 and CDR2 (germline): GTSNPN, SVGIG (reference sequence). Written as DNA, the CDR3 is TGTGCCTGGGGGGGGACGTACTATGGCTACACCTTC. It yields the protein CAWGGTYYGYTF.

V usage is TRBV7-9 and J usage is TRBJ2-1; 9 bases match TRBD2. The germline V gene encodes CDR1 SEHNR and CDR2 FQNEAQ (reference sequence). The CDR3 sequence is 15 residues long. V lost 1 base and J lost 8; bases outside the gene matches: 6. The CDR3 DNA follows: TGTGCCAGCAGCTTAGGACTAGCGGAAGTGGATGAGCAGTTCTTC. Residues: CASSLGLAEVDEQFF.

This chain connects TRBV14 to TRBJ1-1; the D gene is possibly TRBD1 (6 bases). Germline V gene data show CDR1 as SGHDN and CDR2 as FVKESK. Trimming left V 5 bases short and J 2 bases short, with 12 bases between. This CDR3 contains 14 residues. The CDR3 protein is CASSTRGPNTEAFF. CDR3 DNA sequence: TGTGCCAGCAGCACTCGGGGGCCAAACACTGAAGCTTTCTTT. Together with reference TRBV14 and TRBJ1-1, the CDR3 gives the full variable domain: EAGVTQFPSHSVIEKGQTVTLRCDPISGHDNLYWYRRVMGKEIKFLLHFVKESKQDESGMPNNRFLAERTGGTYSTLKVQPAELEDSGVYFCASSTRGPNTEAFFGQGTRLTVV.

V gene TRBV7-2 combines with J gene TRBJ1-3, with TRBD1 as a possible D gene (5 bases). This CDR3 has 16 residues. V was clipped by 5 bases and J by 4 bases, with 18 bases between them. CDR1 SGHTA and CDR2 FQGNSA come from the germline V gene. The CDR3 DNA is TGTGCCAGCAGCAACCGGGACTGGAGGGGAGGAAACACCATATATTTT. Its protein is CASSNRDWRGGNTIYF.

The V and J genes are TRBV6-4 and TRBJ1-2; 7 bases align to TRBD1. Losses at the gene ends were 6 bases for V and 0 bases for J; bases not matched to a gene: 4. This CDR3 is built from 14 residues. The germline gives CDR1 MRHNA, CDR2 SNTAGT. CDR3 sequence reads: CASSSGTANYGYTF. CDR3 nucleotides: TGTGCCAGCAGCTCCGGGACAGCTAACTATGGCTACACCTTC.

The gene calls are TRBV9 and TRBJ2-1; TRBD2 matches at 8 bases. This CDR3 has 12 amino acids. After removal of 4 bases from V and 14 bases from J, the junction contained 8 bases not matched to a gene. CDR1 and CDR2 from the germline V gene are SGDLS and YYNGEE. CDR3 coding DNA: TGTGCCAGCAGCCCCCAGCGGGAGAGTGAGTTCTTC. This codes for CASSPQRESEFF.

The J gene is TRBJ2-5, the V gene TRBV5-1; 8 bases agree with TRBD2. Per germline, CDR1 SGHRS and CDR2 YFSETQ. The V gene end was trimmed by 0 bases and the J gene end by 3 bases; junction bases not matched to a gene: 10. The CDR3 covers 17 residues. The CDR3, as DNA: TGCGCCAGCAGCTTGGGCGGGGGTGCGGGAGGTGAAGAGACCCAGTACTTC. Translation gives CASSLGGGAGGEETQYF.

The chain has TRBV6-5 and TRBJ2-5, with TRBD2 matching 8 bases. V lost 11 bases to trimming and J lost 5 bases; unmatched junction nucleotides: 10. CDR3 length equals 13 residues. CDR1 MNHEY and CDR2 SVGAGI come from the germline V gene. Here the CDR3 DNA reads TGTGCCGCAAGTCGTATAGCGGGGGAGACCCAGTACTTC. Translation gives CAASRIAGETQYF.

The rearrangement joins TRBV5-1 to TRBJ2-5, with TRBD1 as a possible D gene (5 bases). Germline V gene lookup returns CDR1 SGHRS and CDR2 YFSETQ. V was cut by 4 bases and J by 2 bases, with 18 bases left in between. The CDR3 extends over 16 amino acids. Written as DNA, the CDR3 is TGCGCCAGCAGCCGCGATGGATGGACACCTCAAGAGACCCAGTACTTC. Protein: CASSRDGWTPQETQYF. The variable domain in full, completed from reference TRBV5-1 and TRBJ2-5, reads KAGVTQTPRYLIKTRGQQVTLSCSPISGHRSVSWYQQTPGQGLQFLFEYFSETQRNKGNFPGRFSGRQFSNSRSEMNVSTLELGDSALYLCASSRDGWTPQETQYFGPGTRLLVL.

The CDR3 bases are TGTGCCAGCAGCCCCGCTGGACTAGCGGAAGTCGCAGATACGCAGTATTTT. It encodes CASSPAGLAEVADTQYF. The V and J genes are TRBV7-8 and TRBJ2-3, with 10 bases identical to TRBD2. The CDR3 contains 17 residues. Germline V gene sequence: CDR1 SGHVS, CDR2 FQNEAQ. V lost 5 bases and J lost 4; bases outside the gene matches: 12.

CDR3 amino acids: CAWVSGRGGEQFF. The CDR3 bases are TGTGCCTGGGTTAGCGGGAGGGGGGGTGAGCAGTTCTTC. The chain has TRBV30 and TRBJ2-1, with TRBD2 matching 11 bases. Germline lookup yields CDR1 GTSNPN and CDR2 SVGIG (reference sequence). J was trimmed by 9 bases and V by 5 bases; bases with no gene match: 6. This CDR3 is 13 amino acids long.

The gene calls are TRBV18 and TRBJ2-4; 9 bases match TRBD1. The CDR3 sequence is 18 residues long. V shed 3 bases, J shed 0 bases, and the junction held 9 bases outside the gene matches. Germline CDR1 KGHSH, CDR2 LQKENI. This chain's CDR3 is CASSPLDRGLLAKNIQYF. In nucleotides, the CDR3 is TGTGCCAGCTCACCCCTGGACAGGGGACTTCTAGCCAAAAACATTCAGTACTTC.

This clone has only one observation. V gene TRBV30 combines with J gene TRBJ1-1; perhaps TRBD1 as D (5 bases). This CDR3 has 12 residues. Per germline, CDR1 GTSNPN and CDR2 SVGIG (reference sequence). V shed 3 bases and J shed 7 bases, with 12 bases lying between them. The CDR3 DNA is TGTGCCTGGAGGGAGGGGAGGGATGAAGCTTTCTTT. Translating gives CAWREGRDEAFF.

This sequence joins TRBV1 and TRBJ2-2; TRBD2, the table's D call, lacks a check against the DNA. TRBV1 is given as a pseudogene. The CDR3 has 16 residues. In DNA form, the CDR3 reads TGCACCAGCAGCCAAGCTGACGGGAGGAGGGCCGGGGAGCTGTTTTTT. This gives the protein CTSSQADGRRAGELFF.

The V call is TRBV7-2, the J call TRBJ1-3, with 8 bases lining up with TRBD1. With 1 base clipped from V and 1 base from J, the junction kept 3 bases outside the gene matches. From germline, CDR1 is SGHTA and CDR2 FQGNSA. The CDR3 has 16 amino acids. The CDR3 DNA is TGTGCCAGCAGCTTAGGCCAGGGGGCGTCTGGAAACACCATATATTTT. This gives the protein CASSLGQGASGNTIYF.

The genes are TRBV6-2 or TRBV6-3 and TRBJ2-5; TRBD2 agrees at 11 bases. V lost 1 base to trimming and J lost 2 bases; unmatched junction nucleotides: 3. The CDR3 sequence is 16 residues long. Germline lookup yields CDR1 MNHEY and CDR2 SVGEGT. In DNA form, the CDR3 reads TGTGCCAGCAGTTACTGGGGACTAGCGGTACAAGAGACCCAGTACTTC. Protein product: CASSYWGLAVQETQYF.

The chain uses TRBV5-1 and TRBJ2-1; the D is unclear. V was trimmed by 1 base and J by 8 bases, leaving 7 bases between them. Germline CDR1 SGHRS, CDR2 YFSETQ. The CDR3 length is 12 residues. The CDR3 sequence: CASSLYLDEQFF. The CDR3 DNA reads as TGCGCCAGCAGCTTGTACTTGGATGAGCAGTTCTTC.

This chain joins TRBV28 and TRBJ2-1, with D maybe TRBD2 (6 bases). This CDR3 comprises 15 residues. The ends were cut back, 6 bases at V and 4 bases at J, with 16 bases in the middle. Germline values: CDR1 MDHEN, CDR2 SYDVKM. The DNA of the CDR3 is TGTGCCAGCAGCGATAGCGGCGCCCGGTACAATGAGCAGTTCTTC. The encoded protein is CASSDSGARYNEQFF.

The CDR3 here is CASSQVWAQSSYEQYF. CDR3 bases: TGCGCCAGCAGCCAAGTTTGGGCGCAGAGCTCCTACGAGCAGTACTTC. The chain is built from TRBV4-3 and TRBJ2-7; no definite D call. The CDR3 totals 16 residues. With 1 base removed from V and 0 bases from J, the gap between germline ends came to 13 bases. CDR1 is LGHNA and CDR2 is YSLEER in the germline V gene.